Listed below are T cell receptor beta chains from one sample, sequenced in a study of OX40 agonist ivuxolimab in advanced cancers. Clones were sequenced by immunoSEQ multiplex PCR, and TCRdb holds only the in-frame ones, with some missing. Counted here are 50,000 to 60,000 clones, roughly 86% occurring once; the ten biggest clones make up approximately 14%. The sample in question was CD4+ or CD8+ T cells sorted from blood, obtained in a trial of the OX40 agonist ivuxolimab. The source is an adult with an advanced solid tumor such as melanoma, head and neck, liver or kidney cancer. CDR3s include the opening cysteine and the closing phenylalanine or tryptophan. Each record gives: J gene, clone size, D gene, V gene, CDR3 protein, CDR3 DNA. A D gene is named only where the DNA matches it firmly. Where a row states a size, it is once, few, many or the class of an expanded clone; other rows omit it.

TRBJ2-5 NA TRBD2 TRBV28 CASSLSALAGQETQYF TGTGCCAGCAGTTTATCGGCACTAGCGGGGCAAGAGACCCAGTACTTC
TRBJ2-7 NA TRBD2 TRBV4-1 CASSQIDSGRAFEQYF TGCGCCAGCAGCCAGATAGATAGCGGGAGGGCGTTCGAGCAGTACTTC
TRBJ2-7 NA NA TRBV28 CASSSEPGRAETF TGTGCCAGCAGTTCCGAACCGGGACGAGCCGAGACCTTC
TRBJ1-1 NA NA TRBV6-5 CASSYTGQSEAFF TGTGCCAGCAGTTACACAGGACAGAGTGAAGCTTTCTTT
TRBJ2-5 NA NA TRBV7-9 CASSPPHQETQYF TGTGCCAGCAGCCCCCCCCACCAAGAGACCCAGTACTTC
TRBJ2-2 NA NA TRBV18 CASSPPSGRTGELFF TGTGCCAGCTCACCTCCCAGCGGCCGGACCGGGGAGCTGTTTTTT
TRBJ1-4 NA TRBD1 TRBV4-1 CASSPGTGLYEKLFF TGCGCCAGCAGCCCGGGGACAGGTCTTTATGAAAAACTGTTTTTT
TRBJ1-4 NA NA TRBV10-3 CAISESLQSWNEKLFF TGTGCCATCAGTGAGTCGCTGCAGAGCTGGAATGAAAAACTGTTTTTT
TRBJ2-1 NA TRBD2 TRBV2 CASSDSGGADEQFF TGTGCCAGCAGTGATTCGGGAGGGGCCGATGAGCAGTTCTTC
TRBJ2-7 NA NA TRBV28 CASTTGGGQLLSYEQYF TGTGCCAGCACTACGGGGGGGGGACAGTTACTCTCCTACGAGCAGTACTTC
TRBJ2-7 NA NA TRBV6-1 CASSKGQIPFSYEQYF TGTGCCAGCAGTAAAGGACAGATTCCCTTCTCCTACGAGCAGTACTTC
TRBJ2-1 NA NA TRBV12-5 CASGLVLGGTGSEQFF TGTGCTAGTGGTTTGGTACTTGGCGGGACTGGCTCTGAGCAGTTCTTC
TRBJ2-1 NA NA TRBV10-3 CAISEGFGTNRYNEQFF TGTGCCATCAGTGAAGGGTTCGGAACCAACCGTTACAATGAGCAGTTCTTC
TRBJ2-6 NA NA TRBV6-1 CASSEFQGRVAGANVLTF TGTGCCAGCAGTGAATTTCAGGGGCGGGTTGCTGGGGCCAACGTCCTGACTTTC
TRBJ2-1 once NA TRBV5-5 CASSFVGGPNNEQFF TGTGCCAGCAGCTTTGTTGGCGGGCCAAACAATGAGCAGTTCTTC
TRBJ1-1 NA NA TRBV6-1 CASSDDRGEAFF TGTGCCAGCAGTGATGATCGGGGGGAGGCTTTCTTT
TRBJ2-3 NA NA TRBV2 CASNPSTDTQYF TGTGCCAGCAATCCTAGCACAGATACGCAGTATTTT
TRBJ2-3 NA TRBD2 TRBV30 CAWSVLAGTQYF TGTGCCTGGAGTGTACTAGCGGGAACGCAGTATTTT
TRBJ2-1 NA TRBD2 TRBV7-9 CASSLGSSGRANNEQFF TGTGCCAGCAGCTTAGGGTCTAGCGGGAGGGCCAACAATGAGCAGTTCTTC
TRBJ1-1 once NA TRBV11-3 CASSLGPPGRGTEAFF TGTGCCAGCAGCTTAGGCCCCCCAGGGAGAGGCACTGAAGCTTTCTTT
TRBJ2-3 once NA TRBV19 CASSIDVGAGATDTQYF TGTGCCAGTAGTATAGATGTAGGGGCCGGTGCGACAGATACGCAGTATTTT
TRBJ2-7 once NA TRBV11-2 CATRTSYEQYF TGTGCCACCCGGACGTCCTACGAGCAGTACTTC
TRBJ2-3 NA TRBD1 TRBV28 CASSLYGRGTDTQYF TGTGCCAGCAGTTTATATGGCAGGGGGACAGATACGCAGTATTTT
TRBJ2-5 NA TRBD2 TRBV12-5 CASGFGTSRTETQYF TGTGCTAGTGGTTTTGGGACTAGCCGGACGGAGACCCAGTACTTC
TRBJ2-3 NA TRBD2 TRBV28 CASSKRERPDTQYF TGTGCCAGCAGCAAGCGGGAGAGGCCAGATACGCAGTATTTT
TRBJ1-6 NA NA TRBV6-4 CASSDSMSSPLHF TGTGCCAGCAGTGACTCGATGAGTTCACCCCTCCACTTT
TRBJ2-7 NA NA TRBV28 CASSSGLLYEQYF TGTGCCAGCAGTTCAGGTCTACTCTACGAGCAGTACTTC
TRBJ2-7 NA TRBD2 TRBV7-8 CASSRTGGAGRSYEQYF TGTGCCAGCAGCCGTACCGGCGGAGCGGGACGGTCCTACGAGCAGTACTTC
TRBJ2-3 NA NA TRBV5-1 CASSVGTVTDTQYF TGCGCCAGCAGCGTCGGGACGGTCACAGATACGCAGTATTTT
TRBJ2-1 few NA TRBV7-8 CASSPNSYNEQFF TGTGCCAGCAGCCCAAACTCCTACAATGAGCAGTTCTTC
TRBJ1-6 once NA TRBV11-2 CASSRIPQNYNSPLHF TGTGCCAGCAGTCGAATCCCACAGAACTATAATTCACCCCTCCACTTT
TRBJ1-3 NA NA TRBV6-6 CASSYAGYTIYF TGTGCCAGCAGTTACGCCGGGTACACCATATATTTT
TRBJ2-1 medium-sized NA TRBV30 CAWSRPPFSEQFF TGTGCCTGGAGTCGCCCCCCTTTTAGTGAGCAGTTCTTC
TRBJ2-7 NA NA TRBV7-6 CASSPSGIGEQYF TGTGCCAGCAGCCCCTCTGGGATTGGGGAGCAGTACTTC
TRBJ2-1 NA TRBD1 TRBV10-3 CAISESSGTGDYNEQFF TGTGCCATCAGTGAGTCTTCGGGGACAGGCGACTACAATGAGCAGTTCTTC
TRBJ2-1 NA TRBD2 TRBV7-2 CASSLGGRVDNEQFF TGTGCCAGCAGCTTAGGCGGGAGAGTCGACAATGAGCAGTTCTTC
TRBJ2-5 NA TRBD2 TRBV7-9 CASSLRGRDETQYF TGTGCCAGCAGCTTACGTGGGAGGGACGAGACCCAGTACTTC
TRBJ2-7 NA TRBD1 TRBV27 CASGETGRNEQYF TGTGCCAGCGGAGAGACAGGGCGAAACGAGCAGTACTTC
TRBJ2-5 NA TRBD2 TRBV4-1 CASSRRLAGARGQETQYF TGCGCCAGCAGCCGACGACTAGCGGGGGCCCGGGGCCAAGAGACCCAGTACTTC
TRBJ2-7 NA NA TRBV10-3 CAISEFESGSYEQYF TGTGCCATCAGTGAATTTGAGTCAGGATCCTACGAGCAGTACTTC
TRBJ2-3 NA TRBD2 TRBV7-9 CASSLGSAGARTDTQYF TGTGCCAGCAGCTTAGGAAGTGCGGGAGCCCGCACAGATACGCAGTATTTT
TRBJ1-2 NA NA TRBV5-8 CASVPYRDYGYTF TGTGCCAGTGTCCCTTACCGGGACTATGGCTACACCTTC
TRBJ2-2 NA TRBD1 TRBV14 CASSQDGRKQGYTGELFF TGTGCCAGCAGCCAAGATGGCCGGAAACAGGGGTACACCGGGGAGCTGTTTTTT
TRBJ2-5 once TRBD2 TRBV7-6 CASSLSVLAGNQYF TGTGCCAGCAGCTTAAGTGTACTAGCGGGAAACCAGTACTTC
TRBJ1-4 once NA TRBV28 CASSLSGATNEKLFF TGTGCCAGCAGTTTATCGGGGGCAACTAATGAAAAACTGTTTTTT
TRBJ2-7 NA TRBD1 TRBV4-2 CASSQNTGTGLYEQYF TGTGCCAGCAGCCAAAATACCGGGACAGGGTTGTACGAGCAGTACTTC
TRBJ1-3 NA NA TRBV11-3 CASSLDLTSCAPGNTIYF TGTGCCAGCAGCTTAGATTTAACGTCTTGCGCCCCTGGAAACACCATATATTTT
TRBJ1-1 NA NA TRBV28 CASSFPATENTEAFF TGTGCCAGCAGTTTCCCCGCGACGGAGAACACTGAAGCTTTCTTT
TRBJ1-1 NA TRBD1 TRBV10-1 CASSASGQGMNTEAFF TGCGCCAGCAGTGCATCGGGACAGGGGATGAACACTGAAGCTTTCTTT
TRBJ2-1 NA NA TRBV28 CASSSPGEEQFF TGTGCCAGCAGTTCCCCAGGGGAGGAGCAGTTCTTC
TRBJ2-5 NA TRBD2 TRBV19 CASSMGARTSGIQETQYF TGTGCCAGTAGTATGGGGGCTCGGACTAGCGGAATCCAAGAGACCCAGTACTTC
TRBJ1-1 NA NA TRBV28 CASSRAGPMNTEAFF TGTGCCAGCAGTAGGGCAGGGCCTATGAACACTGAAGCTTTCTTT
TRBJ1-1 few NA TRBV5-1 CASSLDSLFTEAFF TGCGCCAGCAGCTTGGACAGTTTGTTCACTGAAGCTTTCTTT
TRBJ1-2 NA NA TRBV7-9 CASSLATGYGYTF TGTGCCAGCAGCTTAGCCACAGGGTATGGCTACACCTTC
TRBJ1-1 NA NA TRBV15 CATSRGKNTEAFF TGTGCCACCAGCAGAGGTAAGAACACTGAAGCTTTCTTT
TRBJ2-7 NA NA TRBV15 CASGRRSYEQYF TGTGCCTCGGGGCGGCGATCCTACGAGCAGTACTTC
TRBJ1-4 NA NA TRBV7-8 CASSSRGGEKLFF TGTGCCAGCAGTAGTAGGGGAGGAGAAAAACTGTTTTTT
TRBJ2-7 few TRBD1 TRBV7-6 CASSSGTGIYEQYF TGTGCCAGCAGCTCCGGGACAGGGATTTACGAGCAGTACTTC